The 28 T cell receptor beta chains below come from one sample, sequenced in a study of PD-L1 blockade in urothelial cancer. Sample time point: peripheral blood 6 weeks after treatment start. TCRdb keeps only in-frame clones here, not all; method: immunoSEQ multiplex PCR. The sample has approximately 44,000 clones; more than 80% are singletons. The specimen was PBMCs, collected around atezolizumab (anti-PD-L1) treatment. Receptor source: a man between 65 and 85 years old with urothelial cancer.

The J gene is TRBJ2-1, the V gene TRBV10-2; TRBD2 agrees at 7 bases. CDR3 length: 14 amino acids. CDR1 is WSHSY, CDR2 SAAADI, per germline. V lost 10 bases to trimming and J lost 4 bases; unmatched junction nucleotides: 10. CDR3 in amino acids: CAIRRGSGYNEQFF. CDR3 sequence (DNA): TGCGCCATTCGGCGCGGGAGCGGTTACAATGAGCAGTTCTTC.

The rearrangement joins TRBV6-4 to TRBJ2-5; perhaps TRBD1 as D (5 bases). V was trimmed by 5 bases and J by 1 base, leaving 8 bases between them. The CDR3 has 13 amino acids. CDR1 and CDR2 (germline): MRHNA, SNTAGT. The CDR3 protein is CASSLDSQETQYF. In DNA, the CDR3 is TGTGCCAGCAGTCTAGACAGCCAAGAGACCCAGTACTTC.

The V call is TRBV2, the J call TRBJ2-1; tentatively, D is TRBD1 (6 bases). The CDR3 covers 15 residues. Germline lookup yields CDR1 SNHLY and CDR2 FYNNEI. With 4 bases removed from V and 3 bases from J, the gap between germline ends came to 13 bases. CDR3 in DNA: TGTGCCAGCAGTGGTCGTCGGACAGACTACAATGAGCAGTTCTTC. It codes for CASSGRRTDYNEQFF.

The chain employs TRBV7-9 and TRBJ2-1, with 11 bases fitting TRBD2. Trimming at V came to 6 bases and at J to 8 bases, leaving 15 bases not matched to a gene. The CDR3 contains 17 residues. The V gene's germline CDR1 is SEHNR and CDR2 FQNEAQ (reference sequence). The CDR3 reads CASRGSGRASLADEQFF. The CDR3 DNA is TGTGCCAGCAGGGGTAGCGGGAGGGCCTCCTTGGCTGATGAGCAGTTCTTC.

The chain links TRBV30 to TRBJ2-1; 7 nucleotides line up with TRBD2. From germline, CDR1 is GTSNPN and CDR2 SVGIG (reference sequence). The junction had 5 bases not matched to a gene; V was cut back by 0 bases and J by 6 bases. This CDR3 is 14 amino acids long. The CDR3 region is CAWSVGDYPNEQFF. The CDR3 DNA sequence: TGTGCCTGGAGTGTAGGGGACTATCCCAATGAGCAGTTCTTC.

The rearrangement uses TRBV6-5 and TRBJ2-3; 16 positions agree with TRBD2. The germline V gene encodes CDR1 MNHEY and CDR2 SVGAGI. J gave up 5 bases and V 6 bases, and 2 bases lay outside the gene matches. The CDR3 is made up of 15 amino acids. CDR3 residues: CASRGLAGGEDTQYF. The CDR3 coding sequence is TGTGCCAGCAGGGGACTAGCGGGAGGGGAAGATACGCAGTATTTT.

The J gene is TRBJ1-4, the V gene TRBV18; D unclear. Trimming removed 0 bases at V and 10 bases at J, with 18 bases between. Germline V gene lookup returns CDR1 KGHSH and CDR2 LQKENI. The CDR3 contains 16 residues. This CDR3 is CASSPPWTQRSAKLFF. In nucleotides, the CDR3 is TGTGCCAGCTCACCACCATGGACTCAAAGGAGTGCAAAACTGTTTTTT.

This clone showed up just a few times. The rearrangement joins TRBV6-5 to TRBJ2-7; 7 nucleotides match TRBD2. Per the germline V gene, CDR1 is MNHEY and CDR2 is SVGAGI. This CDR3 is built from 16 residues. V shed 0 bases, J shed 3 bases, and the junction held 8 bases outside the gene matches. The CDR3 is CASSYSQAGRHYEQYF. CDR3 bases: TGTGCCAGCAGTTACTCTCAGGCCGGGAGGCACTACGAGCAGTACTTC.

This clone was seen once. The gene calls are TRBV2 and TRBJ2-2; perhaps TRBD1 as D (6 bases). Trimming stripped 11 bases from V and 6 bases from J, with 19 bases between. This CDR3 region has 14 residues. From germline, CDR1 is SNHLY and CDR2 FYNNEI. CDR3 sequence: CACEKGVGPGELFF. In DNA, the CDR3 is TGTGCCTGCGAGAAGGGGGTAGGACCCGGGGAGCTGTTTTTT.

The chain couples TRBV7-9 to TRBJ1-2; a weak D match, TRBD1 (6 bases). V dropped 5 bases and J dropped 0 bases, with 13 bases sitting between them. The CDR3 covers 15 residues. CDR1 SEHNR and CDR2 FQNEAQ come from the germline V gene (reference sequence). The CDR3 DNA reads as TGTGCCAGCAGCCTCTGGACAGTTTCTAACTATGGCTACACCTTC. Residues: CASSLWTVSNYGYTF.

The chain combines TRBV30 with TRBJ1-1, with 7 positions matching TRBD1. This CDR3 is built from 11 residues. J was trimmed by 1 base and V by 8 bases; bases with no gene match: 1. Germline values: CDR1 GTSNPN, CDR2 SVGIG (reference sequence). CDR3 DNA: TGTGCCGGACAGGCGAACACTGAAGCTTTCTTT. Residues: CAGQANTEAFF.

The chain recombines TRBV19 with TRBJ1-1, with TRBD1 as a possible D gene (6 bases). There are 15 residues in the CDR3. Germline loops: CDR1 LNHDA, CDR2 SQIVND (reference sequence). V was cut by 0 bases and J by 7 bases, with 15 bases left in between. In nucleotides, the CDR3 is TGTGCCAGTAGTATAGATCAGGGGAGCGGAGGTGAAGCTTTCTTT. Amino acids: CASSIDQGSGGEAFF.

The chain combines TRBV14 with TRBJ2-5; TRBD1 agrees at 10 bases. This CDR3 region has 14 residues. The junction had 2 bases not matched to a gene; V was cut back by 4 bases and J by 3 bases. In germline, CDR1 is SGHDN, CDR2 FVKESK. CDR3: CASSPGTGEETQYF. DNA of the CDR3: TGTGCCAGCAGCCCCGGGACAGGGGAAGAGACCCAGTACTTC.

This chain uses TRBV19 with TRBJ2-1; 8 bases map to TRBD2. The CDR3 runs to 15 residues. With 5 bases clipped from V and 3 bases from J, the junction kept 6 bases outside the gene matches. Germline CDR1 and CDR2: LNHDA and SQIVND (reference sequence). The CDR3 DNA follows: TGTGCCAGTAGTCCGGGACTAGGGGGCTACAATGAGCAGTTCTTC. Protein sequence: CASSPGLGGYNEQFF.

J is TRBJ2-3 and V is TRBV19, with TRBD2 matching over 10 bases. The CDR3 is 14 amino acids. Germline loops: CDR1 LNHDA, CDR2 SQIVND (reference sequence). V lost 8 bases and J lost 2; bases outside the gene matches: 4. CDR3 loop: CASLAGGSTDTQYF. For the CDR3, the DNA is TGTGCCAGTTTAGCGGGAGGTTCCACAGATACGCAGTATTTT.

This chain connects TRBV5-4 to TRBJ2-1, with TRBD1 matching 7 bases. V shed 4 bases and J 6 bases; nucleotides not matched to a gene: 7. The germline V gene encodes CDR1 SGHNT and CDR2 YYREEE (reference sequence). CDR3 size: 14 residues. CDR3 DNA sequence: TGTGCCAGCAGCATGAAGACAGGGACCAATGAGCAGTTCTTC. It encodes CASSMKTGTNEQFF. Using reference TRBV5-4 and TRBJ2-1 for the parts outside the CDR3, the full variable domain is ETGVTQSPTHLIKTRGQQVTLRCSSQSGHNTVSWYQQALGQGPQFIFQYYREEENGRGNFPPRFSGLQFPNYSSELNVNALELDDSALYLCASSMKTGTNEQFFGPGTRLTVL.

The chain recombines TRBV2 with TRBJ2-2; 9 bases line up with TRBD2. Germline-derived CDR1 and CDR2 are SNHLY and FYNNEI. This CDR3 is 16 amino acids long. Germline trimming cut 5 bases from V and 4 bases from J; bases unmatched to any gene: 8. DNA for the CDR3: TGTGCCAGCAGTCGAGCGGGAGGCGCGGGCACCGGGGAGCTGTTTTTT. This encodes CASSRAGGAGTGELFF.

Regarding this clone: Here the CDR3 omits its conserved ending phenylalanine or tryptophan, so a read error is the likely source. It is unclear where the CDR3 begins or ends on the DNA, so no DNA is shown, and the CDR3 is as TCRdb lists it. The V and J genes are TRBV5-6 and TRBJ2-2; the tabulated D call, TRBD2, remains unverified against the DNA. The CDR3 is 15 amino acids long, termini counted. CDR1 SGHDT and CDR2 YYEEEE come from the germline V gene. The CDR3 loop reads CASSLNVGSGFTTAL.

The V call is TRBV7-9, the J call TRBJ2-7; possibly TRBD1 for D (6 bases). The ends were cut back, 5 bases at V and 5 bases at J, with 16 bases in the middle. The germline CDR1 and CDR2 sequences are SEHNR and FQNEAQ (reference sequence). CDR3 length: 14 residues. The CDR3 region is CASSNNRERDEQYF. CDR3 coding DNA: TGTGCCAGCAGCAACAACAGGGAACGGGACGAGCAGTACTTC.

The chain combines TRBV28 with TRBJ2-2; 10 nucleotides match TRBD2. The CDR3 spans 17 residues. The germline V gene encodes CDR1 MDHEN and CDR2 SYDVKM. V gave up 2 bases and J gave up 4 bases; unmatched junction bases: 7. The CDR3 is CASSLTRTSGPTGELFF. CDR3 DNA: TGTGCCAGCAGTTTAACACGGACTAGCGGACCCACCGGGGAGCTGTTTTTT.

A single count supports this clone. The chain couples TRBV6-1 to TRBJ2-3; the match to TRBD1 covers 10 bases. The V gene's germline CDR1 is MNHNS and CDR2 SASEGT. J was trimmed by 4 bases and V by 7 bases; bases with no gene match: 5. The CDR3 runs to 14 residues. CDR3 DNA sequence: TGTGCCAGCATCCGGGACAGGGGTTCAGATACGCAGTATTTT. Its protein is CASIRDRGSDTQYF.

The CDR3 sequence: CASTPRTGTDQPQHF. CDR3 DNA sequence: TGTGCCAGTACCCCCAGGACAGGGACGGATCAGCCCCAGCATTTT. V is TRBV19 and J is TRBJ1-5, with 8 bases matching TRBD1. J lost 5 bases, V lost 7 bases, and 10 bases had no gene match. Germline V gene lookup returns CDR1 LNHDA and CDR2 SQIVND (reference sequence). The CDR3 is 15 amino acids.

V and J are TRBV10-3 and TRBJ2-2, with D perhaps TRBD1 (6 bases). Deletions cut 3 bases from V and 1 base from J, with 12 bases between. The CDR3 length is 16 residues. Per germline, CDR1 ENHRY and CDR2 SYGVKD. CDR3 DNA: TGTGCCATCAGTGAATCCGACAGGATGAACACCGGGGAGCTGTTTTTT. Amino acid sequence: CAISESDRMNTGELFF.

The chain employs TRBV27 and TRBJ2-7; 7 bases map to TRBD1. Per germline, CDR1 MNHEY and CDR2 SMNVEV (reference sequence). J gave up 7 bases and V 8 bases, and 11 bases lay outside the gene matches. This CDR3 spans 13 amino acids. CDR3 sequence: CASGRFRDSEQYF. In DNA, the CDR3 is TGTGCCAGCGGCCGATTCCGGGACAGTGAGCAGTACTTC.

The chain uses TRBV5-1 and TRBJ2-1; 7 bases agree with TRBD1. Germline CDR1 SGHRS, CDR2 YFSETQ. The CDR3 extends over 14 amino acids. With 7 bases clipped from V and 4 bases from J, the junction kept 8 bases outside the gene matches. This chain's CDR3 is CASREQGSYNEQFF. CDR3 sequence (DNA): TGCGCCAGCCGGGAACAGGGGAGTTACAATGAGCAGTTCTTC.

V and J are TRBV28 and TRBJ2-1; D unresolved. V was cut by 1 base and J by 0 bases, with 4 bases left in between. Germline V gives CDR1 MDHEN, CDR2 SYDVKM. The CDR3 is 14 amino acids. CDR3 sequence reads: CASSLSGSYNEQFF. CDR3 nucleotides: TGTGCCAGCAGTTTATCAGGCTCCTACAATGAGCAGTTCTTC.

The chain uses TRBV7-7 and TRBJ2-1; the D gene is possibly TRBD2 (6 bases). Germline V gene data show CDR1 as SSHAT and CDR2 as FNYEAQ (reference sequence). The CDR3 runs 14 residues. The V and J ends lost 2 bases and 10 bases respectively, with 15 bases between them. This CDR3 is CASSLMGRGWEQFF. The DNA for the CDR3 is TGTGCCAGCAGCTTAATGGGGCGGGGTTGGGAGCAGTTCTTC.

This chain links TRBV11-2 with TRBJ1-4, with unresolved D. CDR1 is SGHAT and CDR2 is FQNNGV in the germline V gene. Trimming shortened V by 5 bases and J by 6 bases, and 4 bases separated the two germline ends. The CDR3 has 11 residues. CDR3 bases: TGTGCCAGCAGCCTTGATGAAAAACTGTTTTTT. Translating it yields CASSLDEKLFF.